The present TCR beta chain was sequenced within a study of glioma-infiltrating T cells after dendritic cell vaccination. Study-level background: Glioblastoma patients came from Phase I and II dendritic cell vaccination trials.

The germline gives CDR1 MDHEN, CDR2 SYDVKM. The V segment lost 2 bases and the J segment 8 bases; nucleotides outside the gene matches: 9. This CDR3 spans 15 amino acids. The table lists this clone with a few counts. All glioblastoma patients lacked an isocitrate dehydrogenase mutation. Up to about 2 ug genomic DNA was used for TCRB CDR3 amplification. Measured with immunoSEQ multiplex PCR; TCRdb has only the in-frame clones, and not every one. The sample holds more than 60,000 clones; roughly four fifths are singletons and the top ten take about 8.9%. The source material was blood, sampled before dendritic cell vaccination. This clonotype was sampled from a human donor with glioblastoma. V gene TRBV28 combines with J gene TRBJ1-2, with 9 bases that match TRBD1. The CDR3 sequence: CASSLIGQGLYGYTF. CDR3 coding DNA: TGTGCCAGCAGTTTAATTGGACAGGGGTTGTACGGCTACACCTTC.